This T cell receptor beta chain was recorded in a study of cytomegalovirus exposure and HLA in healthy donors. Study-wide background: A data release that came early held 80 million or so unique TCRs from HLA-typed donors. Overall study results and limits: A missense variant in DCLRE1C was later tied to TCR beta V- and J-gene trimming. Data from an earlier analysis indicated that most TCR beta V segments were productive either about 90% or about 30% of the time.

The primer mix had 60 Vbeta and 13 Jbeta primers. Sequenced by immunoSEQ multiplex PCR; TCRdb stores in-frame clones only, minus some. Altogether 99,000 or so clones are present, about 80% being singletons, with the ten largest covering under 4%. In the case of this clone: What it binds is not known.

Germline CDR1 and CDR2: LNHDA and SQIVND (reference sequence). Unmatched junction bases numbered 13, after V lost 8 bases and J lost 9 bases. The CDR3 spans 14 residues. The V call is TRBV19, the J call TRBJ2-1, with 7 bases identical to TRBD1. The TCR originated in a female donor in good health and CMV-seropositive. Input material: PBMCs. The CDR3 region is CASGRGTALIEQFF. CDR3 nucleotide sequence: TGTGCCAGTGGAAGAGGGACAGCACTAATTGAGCAGTTCTTC. Combining the CDR3 with reference TRBV19 and TRBJ2-1 gives the whole variable domain DGGITQSPKYLFRKEGQNVTLSCEQNLNHDAMYWYRQDPGQGLRLIYYSQIVNDFQKGDIAEGYSVSREKKESFPLTVTSAQKNPTAFYLCASGRGTALIEQFFGPGTRLTVL.